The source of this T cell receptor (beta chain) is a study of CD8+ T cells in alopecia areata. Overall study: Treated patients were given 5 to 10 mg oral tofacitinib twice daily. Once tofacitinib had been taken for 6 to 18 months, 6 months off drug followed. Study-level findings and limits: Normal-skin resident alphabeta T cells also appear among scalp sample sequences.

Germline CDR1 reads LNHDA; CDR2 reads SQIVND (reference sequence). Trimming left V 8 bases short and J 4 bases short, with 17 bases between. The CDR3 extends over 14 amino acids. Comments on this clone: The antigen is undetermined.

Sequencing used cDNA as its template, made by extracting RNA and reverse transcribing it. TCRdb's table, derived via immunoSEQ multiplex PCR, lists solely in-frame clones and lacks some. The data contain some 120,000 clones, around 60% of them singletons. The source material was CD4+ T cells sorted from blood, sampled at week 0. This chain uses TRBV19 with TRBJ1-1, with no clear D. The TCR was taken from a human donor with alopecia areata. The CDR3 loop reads CASSLVLAGTEAFF. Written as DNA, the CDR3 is TGTGCCAGTTCCTTAGTCCTGGCAGGCACTGAAGCTTTCTTT.